The 21 T cell receptor beta chains below come from one sample, sequenced in a study of T cells in Graves' hyperthyroidism and ophthalmopathy. Authors of the study amplified TCR beta CDR3 regions from RNA transcripts. The HTBI primer set drove a first-round RT-PCR of the TCR CDR3. TCRdb passed the multiplex PCR reads through MiXCR, listing each CDR3 protein once. Of hundreds of thousands of distinct CDR3 sequences in the sample, less than 20% were seen once. The sample comprised blood. The origin of the receptors is a man in his forties with Graves' ophthalmopathy.

This clonotype was counted ten times or more. The chain couples TRBV4-1 to TRBJ2-7; TRBD1 is a possible D gene (5 bases). CDR1 and CDR2 from the germline V gene are MGHRA and YSYEKL. The CDR3 runs 15 residues. V was trimmed by 0 bases and J by 3 bases, leaving 12 bases between them. This CDR3 is CASSQDRDSLYEQYF. Here the CDR3 DNA reads TGCGCCAGCAGCCAAGATCGCGACAGCCTCTACGAGCAGTACTTC.

This clonotype appeared a few times. The chain couples TRBV28 to TRBJ1-4; 7 nucleotides match TRBD1. The CDR3 is 13 residues long. Trimming removed 8 bases from V and 7 bases from J; junction bases left unmatched: 7. Per germline, CDR1 MDHEN and CDR2 SYDVKM. CDR3 in amino acids: CASETGRGEKLFF. In nucleotides, the CDR3 is TGTGCCAGCGAGACAGGGAGGGGTGAAAAACTGTTTTTT.

This chain links TRBV12-3 or TRBV12-4 with TRBJ1-2, with a tentative D call TRBD1 (5 bases). V was shortened by 11 bases and J by 5 bases, with 15 bases between the two germline ends. The CDR3 spans 12 residues. For the CDR3, the DNA is TGTGCCCAGGCGATGCAGGGATATGGCTACACCTTC. Its translation is CAQAMQGYGYTF.

In its sample, this clonotype was seen many times. The rearrangement uses TRBV6-5 and TRBJ2-5, with D maybe TRBD1 (6 bases). The CDR3 is 14 amino acids. The germline gives CDR1 MNHEY, CDR2 SVGAGI. Deletions cut 2 bases from V and 5 bases from J, with 12 bases between. The chain's CDR3 is CASSYIRGQETQYF. CDR3 coding DNA: TGTGCCAGCAGTTACATCAGGGGTCAGGAGACCCAGTACTTC.

The rearrangement uses TRBV10-3 and TRBJ2-1; unclear D gene. Germline V gene sequence: CDR1 ENHRY, CDR2 SYGVKD. The V end was cut by 4 bases, the J end by 1 base, with 8 bases between. This CDR3 is built from 14 residues. Here the CDR3 DNA reads TGTGCCATCAGTGGGGCGGATTCCTACAATGAGCAGTTCTTC. Amino acid sequence: CAISGADSYNEQFF.

The chain uses TRBV20-1 and TRBJ2-2; 7 bases are a match to TRBD1. Trimming removed 6 bases from V and 3 bases from J; junction bases left unmatched: 10. Germline V gene data show CDR1 as DFQATT and CDR2 as SNEGSKA (reference sequence). This CDR3 has 15 amino acids. The CDR3 loop is CSATETGLDTGELFF. The CDR3 DNA is TGCAGTGCAACCGAGACAGGGTTGGACACCGGGGAGCTGTTTTTT.

Remarks on this clonotype: A much bigger clone sits one base away, suggesting this may be a read error. Given the absence of the conserved phenylalanine or tryptophan at the CDR3 end, a read error is likely. V is TRBV7-3 and J is TRBJ2-5, with 8 bases aligning to TRBD1. Unmatched junction bases numbered 3, after V lost 5 bases and J lost 1 base. Germline V gene sequence: CDR1 SGHTA, CDR2 FQGTGA. The CDR3 has 14 residues. CDR3 sequence (DNA): TGTGCCAGCAGCCGACAGGGGACCCAAGAGACCCAGTACCTC. Protein product: CASSRQGTQETQYL.

There are many counts of this clonotype. The gene calls are TRBV6-2 or TRBV6-3 and TRBJ2-3, with 12 bases aligning to TRBD2. Germline CDR1 is MNHEY and CDR2 is SVGEGT. Trimming removed 5 bases from V and 3 bases from J; junction bases left unmatched: 9. CDR3 length: 17 residues. The CDR3 nucleotides are TGTGCCAGCAGTCCCCGACTAGCGGGGGTGCGGACAGATACGCAGTATTTT. It specifies CASSPRLAGVRTDTQYF.

In this sample, this clonotype turned up a few times. The genes are TRBV11-2 and TRBJ2-5, with D possibly being TRBD2 (5 bases). CDR3 size: 14 residues. CDR1 and CDR2 from the germline V gene are SGHAT and FQNNGV. V lost 5 bases, J lost 4 bases, and 14 bases lay in between. The chain's CDR3 is CASSAGRARETQYF. In nucleotides, the CDR3 is TGTGCCAGCAGCGCGGGCCGGGCACGAGAGACCCAGTACTTC.

The chain combines TRBV2 with TRBJ2-7; D remains unclear. Germline assignment: CDR1 SNHLY and CDR2 FYNNEI. Between the trimmed V and J ends, which lost 7 bases and 9 bases, there was a span of 10 bases. CDR3 size: 10 residues. CDR3 sequence reads: CASKGNGQYF. The CDR3 DNA is TGTGCCAGCAAAGGGAACGGGCAGTACTTC.

V gene TRBV28 combines with J gene TRBJ1-3, with no clear D. The CDR3 has 12 amino acids. Germline V CDR1 and CDR2: MDHEN, SYDVKM. V was shortened by 5 bases and J by 7 bases, with 9 bases between the two germline ends. This chain's CDR3 is CASSPGWNTIYF. For the CDR3, the DNA is TGTGCCAGCAGTCCCGGTTGGAACACCATATATTTT.

The gene calls are TRBV10-3 and TRBJ1-1, with TRBD1 identical over 9 bases. CDR3 length: 16 residues. Looked up from germline, CDR1 is ENHRY and CDR2 is SYGVKD. V was pared by 4 bases and J by 4 bases, with 10 bases of the junction left unmatched. CDR3 residues: CAISGPPGTGSTEAFF. The CDR3 DNA reads as TGTGCCATCAGTGGGCCCCCCGGGACAGGGTCCACTGAAGCTTTCTTT.

This clonotype has only a few counts. This chain links TRBV20-1 with TRBJ2-5; 14 bases fit TRBD2. V lost 6 bases and J lost 5; bases outside the gene matches: 8. The CDR3 contains 15 residues. Germline V gene sequence: CDR1 DFQATT, CDR2 SNEGSKA (reference sequence). The CDR3 DNA reads as TGCAGTGCCCCGACTAGCGGGAGGGCTTGGGAGACCCAGTACTTC. Its protein is CSAPTSGRAWETQYF.

Many counts were recorded for this clonotype. The V gene is TRBV5-1, the J gene TRBJ1-1, with TRBD1 as a possible D gene (5 bases). V lost 4 bases and J 0 bases, leaving 16 bases between the germline ends. There are 16 residues in the CDR3. Germline CDR1 SGHRS, CDR2 YFSETQ. CDR3 amino acids: CASSPQSGGLNTEAFF. The CDR3 coding sequence is TGCGCCAGCAGCCCTCAATCGGGGGGGTTGAACACTGAAGCTTTCTTT.

This clonotype was recorded a few times. This sequence joins TRBV7-2 and TRBJ2-3; D is ambiguous. Germline CDR1 and CDR2: SGHTA and FQGNSA. This CDR3 has 14 residues. Trimming cost V 5 bases and J 0 bases, with 9 bases left between them. CDR3 sequence (DNA): TGTGCCAGCAGCCCAAGCATTAGCACAGATACGCAGTATTTT. Translating gives CASSPSISTDTQYF.

This clonotype was detected many times. This rearrangement joins TRBV2 to TRBJ2-1; 10 nucleotides agree with TRBD2. CDR1 and CDR2 from the germline V gene are SNHLY and FYNNEI. CDR3 length: 15 amino acids. Trimming removed 2 bases from V and 4 bases from J; junction bases left unmatched: 2. In DNA form, the CDR3 reads TGTGCCAGCAGTGAATCTAGCGGGGGTTACAATGAGCAGTTCTTC. It encodes CASSESSGGYNEQFF.

This clonotype came up many times. V and J are TRBV20-1 and TRBJ2-3, with TRBD2 matching 9 bases. The germline V gene has CDR1 DFQATT and CDR2 SNEGSKA (reference sequence). V trimming: 0 bases; J trimming: 4 bases; junction bases outside the gene matches: 5. The CDR3 covers 15 residues. CDR3 sequence: CSARDTLAGPDTQYF. For the CDR3, the DNA is TGCAGTGCTAGAGATACCCTAGCGGGACCAGATACGCAGTATTTT.

The rearrangement joins TRBV19 to TRBJ1-5; D gene ambiguous. There are 15 residues in the CDR3. Germline CDR1 is LNHDA and CDR2 is SQIVND (reference sequence). The V gene lost 3 bases and the J gene lost 2 bases, with 11 bases spanning the gap. Here the CDR3 reads CASSIYSERNQPQHF. CDR3 coding DNA: TGTGCCAGTAGTATTTATTCGGAGCGCAATCAGCCCCAGCATTTT.

The chain couples TRBV19 to TRBJ1-3, with D unresolved. The CDR3 covers 14 residues. Trimming pared 6 bases from V and 2 bases from J, leaving 11 bases between. The germline V gene encodes CDR1 LNHDA and CDR2 SQIVND (reference sequence). CDR3 sequence: CASRPAGAGNTIYF. CDR3 bases: TGTGCCAGTAGACCTGCGGGTGCTGGAAACACCATATATTTT.

This clonotype turned up a few times. The rearrangement links TRBV12-3 or TRBV12-4 to TRBJ2-2, with D maybe TRBD2 (7 bases). V was shortened by 8 bases and J by 1 base, with 20 bases between the two germline ends. The CDR3 runs to 17 residues. In DNA, the CDR3 is TGTGCCAGCTCCGGGGGGTCAGGGGAGGGGAACACCGGGGAGCTGTTTTTT. Protein: CASSGGSGEGNTGELFF.

This clonotype has a count of ten or more. V gene TRBV30 combines with J gene TRBJ2-3; D gene uncertain. Germline CDR1 GTSNPN, CDR2 SVGIG (reference sequence). Trimming pared 2 bases from V and 3 bases from J, leaving 12 bases between. The CDR3 totals 14 residues. CDR3 loop: CAWSSASWTDTQYF. CDR3 DNA: TGTGCCTGGAGTTCGGCTAGTTGGACAGATACGCAGTATTTT.